Listed here are 28 T cell receptor beta chains from one sample, sequenced in a study of T cell responses to AZD1222 COVID-19 vaccine. TCRdb's copy holds only in-frame clones and misses some; the assay was immunoSEQ multiplex PCR. The sample consists of about 180,000 clones, roughly 91% of them appearing once. This sample comprised peripheral blood, obtained 28 days after the second AZD1222 dose. The receptors shown here come from an adult who received the AZD1222 COVID-19 vaccine.

The V gene is TRBV6-2 or TRBV6-3, the J gene TRBJ2-2; TRBD1 matches at 8 bases. The germline V gene encodes CDR1 MNHEY and CDR2 SVGEGT. This CDR3 is 18 amino acids long. Trimming cost V 2 bases and J 1 base; bases outside gene matches: 9. The CDR3 DNA is TGTGCCAGCAGTTACCCTCAGGGGGCGGCGTTGAACACCGGGGAGCTGTTTTTT. Protein: CASSYPQGAALNTGELFF.

The V gene is TRBV20-1, the J gene TRBJ1-1, with D unresolved. This CDR3 comprises 13 residues. V was cut by 3 bases and J by 1 base, with 9 bases left in between. Germline assignment: CDR1 DFQATT and CDR2 SNEGSKA (reference sequence). The CDR3, as DNA: TGCAGTGCTAGTACTCACCAGAACACTGAAGCTTTCTTT. It yields the protein CSASTHQNTEAFF.

The chain links TRBV19 to TRBJ2-3, with a tentative D call TRBD1 (6 bases). CDR1 and CDR2 from the germline V gene are LNHDA and SQIVND (reference sequence). This CDR3 region has 15 residues. The ends were cut back, 5 bases at V and 11 bases at J, with 23 bases in the middle. The CDR3 loop reads CASSPTTTTRGGQYF. CDR3 DNA: TGTGCCAGTAGTCCGACTACCACAACTCGAGGGGGGCAGTATTTT.

This rearrangement joins TRBV20-1 to TRBJ1-3; D is unresolved. Germline V gene lookup returns CDR1 DFQATT and CDR2 SNEGSKA (reference sequence). Trimming took off 6 bases at V and 0 bases at J, with 3 bases between the two ends. The CDR3 runs to 11 residues. The CDR3 loop reads CSANSGNTIYF. CDR3 coding DNA: TGCAGTGCCAACTCTGGAAACACCATATATTTT.

V is TRBV9 and J is TRBJ2-7; D perhaps matches TRBD1 (5 bases). CDR3 size: 15 residues. Between the trimmed V and J ends, which lost 2 bases and 2 bases, there was a span of 14 bases. Per the germline V gene, CDR1 is SGDLS and CDR2 is YYNGEE. The CDR3 nucleotides read TGTGCCAGCAGCGTCTCGAGCCCAGGGCCCTACGAGCAGTACTTC. It translates to CASSVSSPGPYEQYF.

The chain combines TRBV27 with TRBJ2-7; D not resolved. The CDR3 runs 13 residues. Germline loops: CDR1 MNHEY, CDR2 SMNVEV (reference sequence). The ends were cut back, 8 bases at V and 0 bases at J, with 11 bases in the middle. The chain's CDR3 is CASAKDTSYEQYF. The CDR3 DNA reads TGTGCCAGCGCTAAAGACACCTCCTACGAGCAGTACTTC.

The chain is built from TRBV4-3 and TRBJ2-6; no definite D call. The germline V gene has CDR1 LGHNA and CDR2 YSLEER. The CDR3 contains 15 residues. Trimming shortened V by 1 base and J by 2 bases, and 6 bases separated the two germline ends. CDR3 region: CASSQVITGANVLTF. DNA of the CDR3: TGCGCCAGCAGCCAAGTCATAACTGGGGCCAACGTCCTGACTTTC.

The chain is built from TRBV28 and TRBJ1-2; the match to TRBD1 covers 7 bases. This CDR3 contains 16 residues. With V trimmed by 4 bases and J by 8 bases, 16 bases remained unmatched. The germline gives CDR1 MDHEN, CDR2 SYDVKM. CDR3 loop: CASSWPEQGRRVGYTF. The DNA for the CDR3 is TGTGCCAGCAGTTGGCCAGAACAGGGGAGGAGGGTAGGCTACACCTTC.

The chain joins TRBV15 to TRBJ2-3, with 7 bases matching TRBD1. The CDR3 totals 14 residues. Looked up from germline, CDR1 is LNHNV and CDR2 is YYDKDF (reference sequence). Unmatched junction bases numbered 1, after V lost 3 bases and J lost 1 base. The DNA of the CDR3 is TGTGCCACCAGCAGTACAGGGGGCACAGATACGCAGTATTTT. Its translation: CATSSTGGTDTQYF.

This clone showed up just a few times. The rearrangement links TRBV29-1 to TRBJ2-1; possibly TRBD1 for D (6 bases). The CDR3 contains 13 residues. The germline V and J ends were trimmed by 7 bases and 3 bases, with 13 bases remaining between them. Germline V gene data show CDR1 as SQVTM and CDR2 as ANQGSEA. The CDR3 nucleotides read TGCAGCGCCCAGGGGACGGGCTACAATGAGCAGTTCTTC. This encodes CSAQGTGYNEQFF.

This clone was found a few times. This chain uses TRBV5-1 with TRBJ1-2, with D perhaps TRBD1 (6 bases). The CDR3 is 14 residues long. Germline V lookup: CDR1 SGHRS, CDR2 YFSETQ. Trimming cost V 8 bases and J 5 bases, with 19 bases left between them. As DNA, the CDR3 is TGCGCCAGTTCCGAAGGGGGGGGTACTTATGGCTACACCTTC. Protein product: CASSEGGGTYGYTF.

The chain links TRBV10-2 to TRBJ2-7, with D perhaps TRBD2 (6 bases). The germline gives CDR1 WSHSY, CDR2 SAAADI. The CDR3 has 14 amino acids. V lost 0 bases and J 5 bases, leaving 11 bases between the germline ends. The CDR3 is CASSESGGPHEQYF. Written as DNA, the CDR3 is TGCGCCAGCAGTGAGTCGGGAGGTCCCCACGAGCAGTACTTC.

This CDR3 reads CASSPTGGNEKLFF. In nucleotides, the CDR3 is TGTGCCAGCAGCCCGACAGGCGGGAATGAAAAACTGTTTTTT. The chain combines TRBV5-6 with TRBJ1-4; D is perhaps TRBD1 (6 bases). Per germline, CDR1 SGHDT and CDR2 YYEEEE. Trimming pared 4 bases from V and 5 bases from J, leaving 12 bases between. The CDR3 has 14 amino acids.

The rearrangement links TRBV6-5 to TRBJ1-4; D possibly corresponds to TRBD1 (5 bases). Germline V gene lookup returns CDR1 MNHEY and CDR2 SVGAGI. The ends were cut back, 6 bases at V and 0 bases at J, with 8 bases in the middle. The CDR3 consists of 14 residues. CDR3 sequence (DNA): TGTGCCAGCAGGGTAGGGGCAACTAATGAAAAACTGTTTTTT. Encoded protein: CASRVGATNEKLFF.

The rearrangement links TRBV6-5 to TRBJ2-7; tentative D call: TRBD2 (6 bases). Per the germline V gene, CDR1 is MNHEY and CDR2 is SVGAGI. V was cut by 3 bases and J by 1 base, with 10 bases left in between. CDR3 length equals 14 residues. CDR3 region: CASSYGGRSYEQYF. In DNA, the CDR3 is TGTGCCAGCAGTTATGGAGGGCGTTCCTACGAGCAGTACTTC.

The chain links TRBV5-1 to TRBJ1-2; the match to TRBD1 covers 9 bases. J lost 1 base, V lost 4 bases, and 5 bases had no gene match. CDR1 and CDR2 from the germline V gene are SGHRS and YFSETQ. This CDR3 is built from 15 residues. The CDR3 protein is CASSPRTGDNYGYTF. The CDR3 DNA sequence: TGCGCCAGCAGCCCCCGGACAGGGGATAACTATGGCTACACCTTC.

This chain uses TRBV4-2 with TRBJ2-2; 7 bases agree with TRBD2. Germline V gene lookup returns CDR1 LGHNA and CDR2 YNFKEQ. With 0 bases clipped from V and 7 bases from J, the junction kept 8 bases outside the gene matches. The CDR3 runs 16 residues. The CDR3 spells CASSQDGGTVGGELFF. The CDR3, as DNA: TGTGCCAGCAGCCAAGACGGGGGGACTGTGGGCGGGGAGCTGTTTTTT.

The chain is built from TRBV25-1 and TRBJ1-1; D is ambiguous. The CDR3 sequence is 13 residues long. Germline loops: CDR1 MGHDK, CDR2 SYGVNS. V lost 4 bases and J 0 bases, leaving 6 bases between the germline ends. CDR3 sequence (DNA): TGTGCCAGCAGTGCCTTGGTGAACACTGAAGCTTTCTTT. This gives the protein CASSALVNTEAFF. The entire variable domain, with the rest obtained from reference TRBV25-1 and TRBJ1-1, is as follows: EADIYQTPRYLVIGTGKKITLECSQTMGHDKMYWYQQDPGMELHLIHYSYGVNSTEKGDLSSESTVSRIRTEHFPLTLESARPSHTSQYLCASSALVNTEAFFGQGTRLTVV.

This chain connects TRBV3-1 (or the pseudogene TRBV3-2) to TRBJ1-2; D perhaps matches TRBD1 (6 bases). Germline V gives CDR1 LGHDT, CDR2 YNNKEL (reference sequence). The CDR3 is 14 amino acids. The germline V and J ends were trimmed by 5 bases and 8 bases, with 18 bases remaining between them. The CDR3 DNA reads TGTGCCAGCAGCACCCCGGGGGCAGGGATAGGCTACACCTTC. This codes for CASSTPGAGIGYTF.

V gene TRBV9 combines with J gene TRBJ1-1, with 10 bases matching TRBD1. Trimming took 6 bases from V and 5 from J; bases not matched to a gene: 10. Germline CDR1 and CDR2: SGDLS and YYNGEE. CDR3 length equals 15 residues. In DNA, the CDR3 is TGTGCCAGCAACCCGACAGGGGGCTTGGGGACTGAAGCTTTCTTT. Translated, it gives CASNPTGGLGTEAFF.

J is TRBJ1-2 and V is TRBV18; D is unclear. Trimming removed 3 bases from V and 1 base from J, with 9 bases in between. Germline CDR1 is KGHSH and CDR2 is LQKENI. The CDR3 totals 14 residues. This CDR3 reads CASSPDGYNYGYTF. The CDR3 bases are TGTGCCAGCTCACCGGACGGATATAACTATGGCTACACCTTC.

This chain uses TRBV10-2 with TRBJ2-7, with 9 bases fitting TRBD2. The J segment lost 3 bases and the V segment lost 0 bases, leaving 9 bases of the junction unmatched. The germline V gene has CDR1 WSHSY and CDR2 SAAADI. CDR3 size: 17 residues. The CDR3 DNA sequence: TGCGCCAGCAGTGAGTCGACTCTCGGACTAGCGAGCTACGAGCAGTACTTC. As protein: CASSESTLGLASYEQYF.

The rearrangement uses TRBV19 and TRBJ2-7; 10 bases align to TRBD2. Germline CDR1 LNHDA, CDR2 SQIVND (reference sequence). The CDR3 covers 14 residues. The V segment lost 1 base and the J segment 3 bases; nucleotides outside the gene matches: 0. The CDR3 coding sequence is TGTGCCAGTAGTATAGGGACTAGCGGCTACGAGCAGTACTTC. It is translated as CASSIGTSGYEQYF.

The rearrangement joins TRBV19 to TRBJ1-2; D ambiguous. Germline assignment: CDR1 LNHDA and CDR2 SQIVND (reference sequence). This CDR3 region has 13 residues. The V gene lost 2 bases and the J gene lost 2 bases, with 6 bases spanning the gap. Here the CDR3 reads CASSILGNYGYTF. The DNA for the CDR3 is TGTGCCAGTAGTATATTGGGAAACTATGGCTACACCTTC.

This chain uses TRBV13 with TRBJ1-3, with D maybe TRBD1 (5 bases). CDR3 size: 15 residues. V was shortened by 2 bases and J by 0 bases, with 8 bases between the two germline ends. Germline-derived CDR1 and CDR2 are PRHDT and FYEKMQ (reference sequence). CDR3 DNA: TGTGCCAGCAGCTTAAGGGGATCCTCTGGAAACACCATATATTTT. Its translation is CASSLRGSSGNTIYF.

The gene calls are TRBV27 and TRBJ2-5; 8 bases agree with TRBD2. Germline CDR1 reads MNHEY; CDR2 reads SMNVEV (reference sequence). The trim removed 7 bases at V and 4 bases at J, leaving 8 bases unmatched. The CDR3 has 14 residues. This CDR3 is CASKPVRGGETQYF. CDR3 in DNA: TGTGCCAGCAAACCGGTCCGGGGGGGAGAGACCCAGTACTTC.

The J gene is TRBJ1-4, the V gene TRBV19; possibly TRBD1 for D (6 bases). This CDR3 has 14 amino acids. The V and J ends lost 5 bases and 6 bases respectively, with 13 bases between them. Germline CDR1 is LNHDA and CDR2 is SQIVND (reference sequence). Written as DNA, the CDR3 is TGTGCCAGTAGTCTTTCGGGGGCTTATGAAAAACTGTTTTTT. This translates into CASSLSGAYEKLFF.

The rearrangement uses TRBV27 and TRBJ2-7; D may be TRBD1 (8 bases). V gave up 2 bases and J gave up 1 base, with 12 bases separating them. The CDR3 loop spans 15 amino acids. CDR1 is MNHEY, CDR2 SMNVEV, per germline (reference sequence). The CDR3, as DNA: TGTGCCAGCAGTTTAGGACAGGGACTATCCTACGAGCAGTACTTC. Amino acid sequence: CASSLGQGLSYEQYF.